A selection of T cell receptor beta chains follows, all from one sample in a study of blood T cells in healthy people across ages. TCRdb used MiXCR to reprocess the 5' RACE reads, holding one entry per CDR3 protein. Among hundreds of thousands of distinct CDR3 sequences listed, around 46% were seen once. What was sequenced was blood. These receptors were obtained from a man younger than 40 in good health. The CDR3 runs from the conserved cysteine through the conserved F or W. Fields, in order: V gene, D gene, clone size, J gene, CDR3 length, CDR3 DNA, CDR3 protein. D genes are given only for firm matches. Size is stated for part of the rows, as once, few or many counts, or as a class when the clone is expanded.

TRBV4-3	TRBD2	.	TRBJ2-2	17	TGCGCCAGCAGCCCGAGTACTCCTAGCGGGGGGTCCGGGGAGCTGTTTTTT	CASSPSTPSGGSGELFF
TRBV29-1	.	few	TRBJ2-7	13	TGCAGCGTTGTGCGGCCAGGGACTTACGAGCAGTACTTC	CSVVRPGTYEQYF
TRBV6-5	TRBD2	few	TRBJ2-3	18	TGTGCCAGCAGTTACTCTGCGGGGGGCAGAGCTAGCACAGATACGCAGTATTTT	CASSYSAGGRASTDTQYF
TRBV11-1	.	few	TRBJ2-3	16	TGTGCCAGCAGCTCGGTGGCTATCACTAGCACAGATACGCAGTATTTT	CASSSVAITSTDTQYF
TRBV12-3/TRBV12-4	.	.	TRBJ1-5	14	TGTGCCAGTTCGTGGGAGCAGGGCAATCAGCCCCAGCATTTT	CASSWEQGNQPQHF
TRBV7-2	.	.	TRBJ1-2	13	TGTGCCAGTAAACCCTCAGAGATCTACGGCTACACCTTC	CASKPSEIYGYTF
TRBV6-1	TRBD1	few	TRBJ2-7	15	TGTGCCAGCAGCAAGGGACAGGGGAGTTCCTACGAGCAGTACTTC	CASSKGQGSSYEQYF
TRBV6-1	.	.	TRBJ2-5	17	TGTGCCAGCAGCGGCCTCAGGGGAGTCGGACTCCAAGAGACCCAGTACTTC	CASSGLRGVGLQETQYF
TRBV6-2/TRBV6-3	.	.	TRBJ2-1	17	TGTGCCAGCAGTTACTCCATGGGGAAAAATTCCTACAATGAGCAGTTCTTC	CASSYSMGKNSYNEQFF
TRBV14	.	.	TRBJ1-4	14	TGTGCCAGCAGCCAAGGCGGGATATATGAAAAACTGTTTTTT	CASSQGGIYEKLFF
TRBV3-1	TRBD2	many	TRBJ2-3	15	TGTGCCAGCAGCCAAGACGGACTAGGTACAGATACGCAGTATTTT	CASSQDGLGTDTQYF
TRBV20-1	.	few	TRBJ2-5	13	TGCAGTGCTAGAGATCCTAGCCTTGAGACCCAGTACTTC	CSARDPSLETQYF
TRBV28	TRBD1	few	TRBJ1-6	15	TGTGCCAGCAGGCCGAGACAGGGGGCTAATTCACCCCTCCACTTT	CASRPRQGANSPLHF
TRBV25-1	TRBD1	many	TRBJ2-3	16	TGTGCCAGCAGTGAATTCGGCAGGGGGTTCACAGATACGCAGTATTTT	CASSEFGRGFTDTQYF
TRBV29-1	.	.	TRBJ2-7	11	TGCAGCGGGACGGCTTCCTACGAGCAGTACTTC	CSGTASYEQYF
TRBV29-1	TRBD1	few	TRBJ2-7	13	TGCAGCGTGGGCCGGACAGGTTTATACGAGCAGTACTTC	CSVGRTGLYEQYF
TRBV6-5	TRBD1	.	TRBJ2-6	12	TGTGCCAGCACCCAGACAGGGAACGTCCTGACTTTC	CASTQTGNVLTF
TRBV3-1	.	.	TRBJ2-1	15	TGTGCCAGCAGCCAAGAGGGGGGACCCTCCAATGAGCAGTTCTTC	CASSQEGGPSNEQFF
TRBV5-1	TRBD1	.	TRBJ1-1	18	TGCGCCAGCAGCTGGGACAGGGGAGGCCGGCATCAAAACACTGAAGCTTTCTTT	CASSWDRGGRHQNTEAFF
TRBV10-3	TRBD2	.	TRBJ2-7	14	TGTGCCGTTACTAGGACTAGCGGGGGATACGAGCAGTACTTC	CAVTRTSGGYEQYF
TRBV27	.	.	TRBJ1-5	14	TGTGCCAGCAGTCCCTCCCTTAGCAATCAGCCCCAGCATTTT	CASSPSLSNQPQHF
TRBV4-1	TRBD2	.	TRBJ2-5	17	TGCGCCAGCAGCCAGTTCACTAGCGGGGCCTTTCAAGAGACCCAGTACTTC	CASSQFTSGAFQETQYF
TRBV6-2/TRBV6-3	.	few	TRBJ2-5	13	TGTGCCAGCAGTGATGAGGACCGAGAGACCCAGTACTTC	CASSDEDRETQYF
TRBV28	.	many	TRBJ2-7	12	TGTGCCAGCAGCTTCGGGGTCTACGAGCAGTACTTC	CASSFGVYEQYF
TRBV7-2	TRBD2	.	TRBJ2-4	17	TGTGCCAGCCTCGAGGCCAGCGGGGCACTAGCCAAAAACATTCAGTACTTC	CASLEASGALAKNIQYF
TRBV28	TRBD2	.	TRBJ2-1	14	TGTGCCAGCAGTTTGACTAGCCCTGGCAAAGAGCAGTTCTTC	CASSLTSPGKEQFF
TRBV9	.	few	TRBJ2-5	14	TGTGCCAGCAGCGTAGCGGCAGGTCAAGAGACCCAGTACTTC	CASSVAAGQETQYF
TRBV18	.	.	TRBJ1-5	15	TGTGCCAGCTCATTGGAGGGATTCTCGAATCAGCCCCAGCATTTT	CASSLEGFSNQPQHF
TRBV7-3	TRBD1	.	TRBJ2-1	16	TGTGCCAGCAGCTCTAATGTTGAGAGACAGGGCAATGAGCAGTTCTTC	CASSSNVERQGNEQFF
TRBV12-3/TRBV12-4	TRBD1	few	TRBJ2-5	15	TGTGCCAGCAGGGGGACAGGGGGCTTAAGAGAGACCCAGTACTTC	CASRGTGGLRETQYF
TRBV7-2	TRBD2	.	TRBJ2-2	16	TGTGCCAGCAGTCTATGGGGGGGTCGGGGTACCGGGGAGCTGTTTTTT	CASSLWGGRGTGELFF
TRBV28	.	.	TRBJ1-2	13	TGTGCCAGCAGTCCATGGGGGACCTATGGCTACACCTTC	CASSPWGTYGYTF
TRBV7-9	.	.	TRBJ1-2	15	TGTGCCAGCAGCTTAGATTTCATTTTTGGGTATGGCTACACCTTC	CASSLDFIFGYGYTF
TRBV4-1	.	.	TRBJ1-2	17	TGCGCCAGCAGCCAAGAGGATCGACCGTCCGGGTCTCATGGCTACACCTTC	CASSQEDRPSGSHGYTF
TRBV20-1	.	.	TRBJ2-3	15	TGCAGTCGGGACAAGGATGGAGTGTTCACAGATACGCAGTATTTT	CSRDKDGVFTDTQYF
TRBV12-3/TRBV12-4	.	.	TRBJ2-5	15	TGTGCCAGCAGTTTAGTTCCTGACAAAAAAGAGACCCAGTACTTC	CASSLVPDKKETQYF
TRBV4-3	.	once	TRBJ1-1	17	TGCGCCAGCAGCCAAGATCGCGGCCAACTCCCCCCCCCTGAAGCTTTCTTT	CASSQDRGQLPPPEAFF
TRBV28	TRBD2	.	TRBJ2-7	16	TGTGCCAGCAGTTCGGGACTAGCGGGGGGAGTTTACGAGCAGTACTTC	CASSSGLAGGVYEQYF
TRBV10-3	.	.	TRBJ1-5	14	TGTGCCATCAGTGTCGGGGGAGGCAATCAGCCCCAGCATTTT	CAISVGGGNQPQHF
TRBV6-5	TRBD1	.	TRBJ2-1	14	TGTGCCAGCAGTTACGAACAGGGGGCTAATGAGCAGTTCTTC	CASSYEQGANEQFF
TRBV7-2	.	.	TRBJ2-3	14	TGTGCCAGCACCCCCGCGGGGGCGGGAGATACGCAGTATTTT	CASTPAGAGDTQYF
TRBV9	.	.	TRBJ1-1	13	TGTGCCAGCAGCGCCGCGGGGGGCACTGAAGCTTTCTTT	CASSAAGGTEAFF
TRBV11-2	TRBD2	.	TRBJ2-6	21	TGTGCCAGCAGCTTAAGGGCCCCAGCAGCGGGAGAATTCTCTGGGGCCAACGTCCTGACTTTC	CASSLRAPAAGEFSGANVLTF
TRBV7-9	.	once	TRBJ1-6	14	TGTGCCAGCAGCCCCGGCCCCAGGGGTTCACCCCTCCACTTT	CASSPGPRGSPLHF
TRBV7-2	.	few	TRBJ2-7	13	TGTGCCAGCAGTCCTACACGACCCTACGAGCAGTACTTC	CASSPTRPYEQYF
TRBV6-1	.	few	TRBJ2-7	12	TGTGCCAGCAGAGACCTCTACTACGAGCAGTACTTC	CASRDLYYEQYF
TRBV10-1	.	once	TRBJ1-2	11	TGCGCCAGCAGTGAGAGGAACGGCTACACCTTC	CASSERNGYTF
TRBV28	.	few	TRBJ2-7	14	TGTGCCAGCAGTTTGCCCCAGGGGATCCACGAGCAGTACTTC	CASSLPQGIHEQYF
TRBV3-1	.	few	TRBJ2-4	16	TGTGCCAGCAGCCAAGAAGGTTCCCAGGGAGGTAGGGAGCAGTACTTC	CASSQEGSQGGREQYF
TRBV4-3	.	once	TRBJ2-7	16	TGCGCCAGCAGCCAAGGGACCATAGACAGGTCCTACGAGCAGTACTTC	CASSQGTIDRSYEQYF
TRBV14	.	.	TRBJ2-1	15	.	CASSQEGFFGHEQFF
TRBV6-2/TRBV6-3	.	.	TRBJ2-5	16	TGTGCCAGCGGGTCCGAACCGAGGGTTAATTCAGAGACCCAGTACTTC	CASGSEPRVNSETQYF
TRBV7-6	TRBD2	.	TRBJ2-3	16	TGTGCCAGCAGCCGCCGGGAGGACATACCAACAGATACGCAGTATTTT	CASSRREDIPTDTQYF
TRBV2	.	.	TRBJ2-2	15	TGTGCCAGCAGTGAAGGCCCAGGGGAATCGGGGGAGCTGTTTTTT	CASSEGPGESGELFF
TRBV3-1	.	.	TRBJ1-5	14	TGTGTCAGCAGCCTGGGCTTGAGCAATCAGCCCCAGCATTTT	CVSSLGLSNQPQHF
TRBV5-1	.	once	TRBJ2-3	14	TGCGCCAGCAGCCCGGGGGCCATCACAGATACGCAGTATTTT	CASSPGAITDTQYF
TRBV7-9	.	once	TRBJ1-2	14	TGTGCCAGCAGCTCTGGCATAGCTAACTATGGCTACACCTTC	CASSSGIANYGYTF
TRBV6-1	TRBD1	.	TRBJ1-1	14	TGTGCCAGCAGTCTCTGGGACAGGGGGCGTCACCCTTTCTTT	CASSLWDRGRHPFF
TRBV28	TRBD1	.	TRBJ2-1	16	TGTGCCAGCAGTGGGGGACAGTCAAGCTCCTACAATGAGCGGTTCTTC	CASSGGQSSSYNERFF
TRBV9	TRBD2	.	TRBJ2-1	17	TGTGCCAGCAGCGTAGGAAATGCTCTCGGGGGGGTGGGTGAGCAGTTCTTC	CASSVGNALGGVGEQFF